This T cell receptor (beta chain) was recovered during a study of human T cells and chemical hapten exposure. CDR1 and CDR2 from the germline V gene are SGHTA and FQGNSA. With 6 bases clipped from V and 7 bases from J, the junction kept 7 bases outside the gene matches. CDR3 size: 15 residues. This clonotype was seen a few times. TCRdb analysed the RACE reads with MiXCR anew, one entry per CDR3 protein. The sample yields a few hundred thousand distinct CDR3 sequences, 6% to 7% seen once. Time point indicated: patch test 2, 6 weeks after DPC sensitization. Treatment: therapeutic diphenylcyclopropenone sensitization with weekly scalp DPC.

The source is a young woman with alopecia areata. Some clones in this sample may be carry-over from other donors' samples. The sample was whole blood, taken in connection with sensitization to the hapten diphenylcyclopropenone (DPC). The V and J genes are TRBV7-2 and TRBJ2-4; 12 bases agree with TRBD1. The CDR3 nucleotides read TGTGCCAGCAGTTACCGGGACAGGGGGCCGAACATTCAGTACTTC. It codes for CASSYRDRGPNIQYF.